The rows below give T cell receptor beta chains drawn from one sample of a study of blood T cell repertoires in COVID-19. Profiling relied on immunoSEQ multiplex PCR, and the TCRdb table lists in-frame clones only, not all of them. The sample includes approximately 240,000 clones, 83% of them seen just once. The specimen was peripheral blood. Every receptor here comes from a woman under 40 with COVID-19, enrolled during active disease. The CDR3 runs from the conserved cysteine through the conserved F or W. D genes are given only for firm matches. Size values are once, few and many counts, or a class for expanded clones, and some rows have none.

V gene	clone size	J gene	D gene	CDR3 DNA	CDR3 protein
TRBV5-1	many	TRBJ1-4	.	TGCGCCAGCAGTTCTGGACAGCTTAATGAAAAACTGTTTTTT	CASSSGQLNEKLFF
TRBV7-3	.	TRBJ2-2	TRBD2	TGTGCCAGCAGCTATACAGCGGGAGCCGGGGAGCTGTTTTTT	CASSYTAGAGELFF
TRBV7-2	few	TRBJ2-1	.	TGTGCCAGCAGCATAGACCCCAGCTCCTACAATGAGCAGTTCTTC	CASSIDPSSYNEQFF
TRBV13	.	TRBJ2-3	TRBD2	TGTGCCAGCAGCTCTAGCGGGAGGGCCCCAGATACGCAGTATTTT	CASSSSGRAPDTQYF
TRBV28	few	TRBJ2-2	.	TGTGCCAGCAAAGGGGCAGAGGCTACGAACACCGGGGAGCTGTTTTTT	CASKGAEATNTGELFF
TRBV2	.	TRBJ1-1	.	TGTGCCAGCAGTGTGAACGGCAGGGCACACACTGAAGCTTTCTTT	CASSVNGRAHTEAFF
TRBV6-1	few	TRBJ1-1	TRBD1	TGTGCCAGCAGTGAAGGGGGGACAGGGGGCTCTGAAGCTTTCTTT	CASSEGGTGGSEAFF
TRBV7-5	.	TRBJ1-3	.	TGTGTCAGAAGCCAACAGAGTTACTTGCCTGGAAACACCATATATTTT	CVRSQQSYLPGNTIYF
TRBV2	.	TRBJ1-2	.	TGTGCCAGCAGTTACAGCAGCGGCTACACCTTC	CASSYSSGYTF
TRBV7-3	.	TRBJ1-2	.	TGTGCCAGCAGCGCCGGGATAAACTATGGCTACACCTTC	CASSAGINYGYTF
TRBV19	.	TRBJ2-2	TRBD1	TGTGCCAGTAGTACAGGGACAGCGAACACCGGGGAGCTGTTTTTT	CASSTGTANTGELFF
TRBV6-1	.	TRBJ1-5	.	TGTGCCAGCAGTGAAATCTTCAGTTACAATCAGCCCCAGCATTTT	CASSEIFSYNQPQHF
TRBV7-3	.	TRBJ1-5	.	TGTGCCAGCAGCCGTCGACAGGACAATCAGCCCCAGCATTTT	CASSRRQDNQPQHF
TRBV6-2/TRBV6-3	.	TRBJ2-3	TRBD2	TGTGCCAGCAGTTACGGACTAGCGGGAGTGAGAGATACGCAGTATTTT	CASSYGLAGVRDTQYF
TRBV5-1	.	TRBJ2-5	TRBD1	TGCGCCAGCAGCCCGGGACAGCCCCAAGAGACCCAGTACTTC	CASSPGQPQETQYF
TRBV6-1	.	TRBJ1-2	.	TGTGCCAGCAGTGAAGTGCCGCGGGGTGGCTACACCTTC	CASSEVPRGGYTF
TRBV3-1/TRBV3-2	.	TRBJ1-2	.	TGTGCCAGCAGCCATAGGTGGGCTTTCTATGGCTACACCTTC	CASSHRWAFYGYTF
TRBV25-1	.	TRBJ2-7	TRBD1	TGTGCCAGCAGTGTCACAGGGGGTCACGAGCAGTACTTC	CASSVTGGHEQYF
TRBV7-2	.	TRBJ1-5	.	TGTGCCAGCAGCTCCGGACCGCCGGACACCCAGCATTTT	CASSSGPPDTQHF
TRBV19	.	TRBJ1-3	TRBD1	TGTGCCAGTAGTATCTACAGGGGTTACGGAAACACCATATATTTT	CASSIYRGYGNTIYF
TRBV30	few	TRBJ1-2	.	TGTGCCTGGAGTGTGTCCTTTCGACAGGACTATGGCTACACCTTC	CAWSVSFRQDYGYTF
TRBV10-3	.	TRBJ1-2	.	TGTGCCATCAGTGAGTCAGTCACTTCTAACTATGGCTACACCTTC	CAISESVTSNYGYTF
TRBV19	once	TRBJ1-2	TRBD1	TGTGCCAGTAGTATAGATTGGGACAGCAAGGCTGGCTACACCTTC	CASSIDWDSKAGYTF
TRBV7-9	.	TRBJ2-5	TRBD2	TGTGCCAGCAGCCGTGGTGTAGCGGGAGCTTTTGGGGGGCAAGAGACCCAGTACTTC	CASSRGVAGAFGGQETQYF
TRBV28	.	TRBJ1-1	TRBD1	TGTGCCAGCAGTTTCCCGCGGGACAGGGACACTGAAGCTTTCTTT	CASSFPRDRDTEAFF
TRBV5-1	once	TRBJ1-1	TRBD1	TGCGCCAGCAGCCCCCCGGGGACAGGAGGTCTGAACACTGAAGCTTTCTTT	CASSPPGTGGLNTEAFF
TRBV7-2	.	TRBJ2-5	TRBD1	TGTGCCAGCAGCTTTGGACAGGGGGGAGAGACCCAGTACTTC	CASSFGQGGETQYF
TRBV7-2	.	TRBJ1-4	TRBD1	TGTGCCAGCAGCCCCGCCGGGACAGGGTATAATATGCTGTTTTTT	CASSPAGTGYNMLFF
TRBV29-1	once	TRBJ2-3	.	TGCAGCGTTCACACTACTGGAGATACGCAGTATTTT	CSVHTTGDTQYF
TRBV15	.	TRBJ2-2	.	TGTGCCACCAGCAGGGCCCCCGGCGGGGTTACCGGGGAGCTGTTTTTT	CATSRAPGGVTGELFF
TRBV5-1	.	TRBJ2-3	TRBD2	TGCGCCAGCAGCCGCGCCATTAGCGGGGATGGAGGGTCGCAGTATTTT	CASSRAISGDGGSQYF
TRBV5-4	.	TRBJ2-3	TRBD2	TGTGCCAGCAGCTTGCTAGCGGGATCCACAGATACGCAGTATTTT	CASSLLAGSTDTQYF
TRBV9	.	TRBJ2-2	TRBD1	TGTGCCAGCAGCGTAGGAGGGACAGGGGCCGGGGAGCTGTTTTTT	CASSVGGTGAGELFF
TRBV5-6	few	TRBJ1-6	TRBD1	TGTGCCAGCAGCTCTAGGACAGGGGATTCACCCCTCCACTTT	CASSSRTGDSPLHF
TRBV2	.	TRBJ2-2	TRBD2	TGTGCCAGCAGTGCGACTAGTAGCGGGAGATCCGGGGAGCTGTTTTTT	CASSATSSGRSGELFF
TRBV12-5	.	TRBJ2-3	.	TGTGCTAGTGGAACCGCCTACACAGATACGCAGTATTTT	CASGTAYTDTQYF
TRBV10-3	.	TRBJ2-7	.	TGTGCCATCAGAGGCAGGGCCCCTGAAGAGCAGTACTTC	CAIRGRAPEEQYF
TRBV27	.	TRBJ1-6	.	TGTGCCAGCAGACCCCGGGCAGGGGTGTCCTCTAATTCACCCCTCCACTTT	CASRPRAGVSSNSPLHF
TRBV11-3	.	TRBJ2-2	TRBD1	TGTGCCAGCAAAAACACAGGGGGCTCGAACACCGGGGAGCTGTTTTTT	CASKNTGGSNTGELFF
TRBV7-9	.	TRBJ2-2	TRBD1	TGTGCCAGCAGCGGGGACAGGGGCACCGGGGAGCTGTTTTTT	CASSGDRGTGELFF
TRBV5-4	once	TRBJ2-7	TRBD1	TGTGCCAGCAGCTCCCAGACAGGGGTTTACGAGCAGTACTTC	CASSSQTGVYEQYF
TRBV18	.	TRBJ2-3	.	TGTGCCAGCTCACCTAGGACAGATTCTAGCACAGATACGCAGTATTTT	CASSPRTDSSTDTQYF
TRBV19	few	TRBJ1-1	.	TGTGCCACTATGACCGGTAACAGGAACACTGAAGCTTTCTTT	CATMTGNRNTEAFF
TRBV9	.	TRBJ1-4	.	TGTGCCAGCAGCCTGACGACAGCGACTAATGAAAAACTGTTTTTT	CASSLTTATNEKLFF
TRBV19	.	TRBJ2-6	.	TGTGCCAGTAGTCTCTCTGGGGCCAACGTCCTGACTTTC	CASSLSGANVLTF
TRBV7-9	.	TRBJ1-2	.	TGTGCCAGCACACCGGCGGGGGTAGTTAGCTATGGCTACACCTTC	CASTPAGVVSYGYTF
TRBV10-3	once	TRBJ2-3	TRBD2	TGTGCCATCAGTGCCCCTAGCGGGAGGGCCATAGATACGCAGTATTTT	CAISAPSGRAIDTQYF
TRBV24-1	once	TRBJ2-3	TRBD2	TGTGCCACCAGTGATAGAGGATCGGCTAGCGGGAGGGTAGGTACGCAGTATTTT	CATSDRGSASGRVGTQYF
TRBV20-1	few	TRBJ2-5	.	TGCAGTGCCGCTAGAGAGACCCAGTACTTC	CSAARETQYF
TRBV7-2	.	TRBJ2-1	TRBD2	TGTGCCGGGGTAGGACTAGCGAGGAATGAGCAGTTCTTC	CAGVGLARNEQFF